A selection of T cell receptor beta chains follows, all from one sample in a study of regulatory T cells in long-lasting Graves disease. TCRdb reprocessed the multiplex PCR reads with MiXCR, giving one entry per CDR3 protein. The profile shows about 210,000 distinct CDR3 sequences, roughly 20% of them singletons. This sample also appeared in a second study, on T cells in Graves' hyperthyroidism and ophthalmopathy.

The sequences come from peripheral blood mononuclear cells (PBMCs), collected at new diagnosis, from a patient treated with antithyroid drugs. These receptors came from a woman aged 25-40 years with Graves disease. The CDR3 runs from the conserved cysteine through the conserved F or W. Fields, in order: J gene, V gene, clone size, D gene, CDR3 length, CDR3 protein, CDR3 DNA. D genes are given only for firm matches. Size is stated for part of the rows, as once, few or many counts, or as a class when the clone is expanded.

>TRBJ1-4|TRBV5-1|many|-|14
CASSLAQGTEKLFF
TGCGCCAGCAGCTTGGCCCAGGGCACGGAAAAACTGTTTTTT
>TRBJ1-2|TRBV19|-|-|16
CASSTDRDMAVYGYTF
TGTGCCAGTAGTACAGACCGGGACATGGCGGTCTATGGCTACACCTTC
>TRBJ1-2|TRBV19|many|-|13
CASSIDSLYGYTF
TGTGCCAGTAGTATCGACAGTCTCTATGGCTACACCTTC
>TRBJ2-3|TRBV3-1|many|-|13
CASSRQGTDTQYF
TGTGCCAGCAGCCGACAGGGCACAGATACGCAGTATTTT
>TRBJ2-5|TRBV6-1|many|TRBD2|17
CASSRVAGGFEQETQYF
TGTGCCAGCAGTAGGGTAGCGGGAGGGTTTGAGCAAGAGACCCAGTACTTC
>TRBJ1-1|TRBV11-2|many|TRBD1|15
CASSSHGTVNTEAFF
TGTGCCAGCAGCTCCCACGGGACAGTGAACACTGAAGCTTTCTTT
>TRBJ1-2|TRBV5-1|many|-|15
CASSLEWTDLYGYTF
TGCGCCAGCAGCTTGGAGTGGACAGACCTCTATGGCTACACCTTC
>TRBJ1-1|TRBV10-3|many|TRBD1|11
CAISTGGEAFF
TGTGCCATCAGTACAGGGGGTGAAGCTTTCTTT
>TRBJ1-6|TRBV2|many|-|13
CASSVYRDSPLHF
TGTGCCAGCAGTGTTTACAGGGATTCACCCCTCCACTTT
>TRBJ2-7|TRBV20-1|-|-|13
CSATRQDSYEQYF
TGCAGTGCTACCCGACAGGACTCGTACGAGCAGTACTTC
>TRBJ2-3|TRBV6-1|many|TRBD2|17
CASSLGRLAGYTDTQYF
TGTGCCAGCAGTCTAGGTCGTCTAGCGGGTTACACAGATACGCAGTATTTT
>TRBJ2-7|TRBV28|medium-sized|TRBD2|16
CASSSSGTSGTGEQYF
TGTGCCAGCAGTTCCTCAGGGACTAGCGGGACGGGCGAGCAGTACTTC
>TRBJ2-1|TRBV7-9|many|TRBD2|14
CASRASGRYNEQFF
TGTGCCAGCAGGGCTAGCGGGAGGTACAATGAGCAGTTCTTC
>TRBJ1-1|TRBV19|many|TRBD1|13
CASRKDRATEAFF
TGTGCCAGTAGGAAGGACAGGGCCACTGAAGCTTTCTTT